The rows below give T cell receptor beta chains drawn from one sample of a study of blood T cell repertoires in COVID-19. Libraries were prepared by immunoSEQ multiplex PCR; TCRdb keeps only in-frame clonotypes and omits some of them. Here the sample spans 250,000 to 300,000 clones, under 90% being singletons. The sequenced sample consisted of peripheral blood. The origin of the receptors is an older woman with active or convalescent COVID-19. Each CDR3 is given with its conserved first and last residue. A D gene is named only where the DNA matches it firmly. Only some rows state a clone size, as once, few, many or a class for expanded clones.

V: TRBV14
size: .
D: TRBD1
length: 16
J: TRBJ1-2
CDR3: CASSQDSSGQGYGYTF
DNA: TGTGCCAGCAGCCAAGATTCATCCGGACAGGGCTATGGCTACACCTTC

V: TRBV6-5
size: .
D: TRBD1
length: 16
J: TRBJ2-1
CDR3: CASSYKWGQGYNEQFF
DNA: TGTGCCAGCAGTTACAAGTGGGGACAGGGCTACAATGAGCAGTTCTTC

V: TRBV7-7
size: .
D: .
length: 15
J: TRBJ2-2
CDR3: CASSSGRAFPGELFF
DNA: TGTGCCAGCAGCTCTGGGCGCGCGTTCCCCGGGGAGCTGTTTTTT

V: TRBV5-6
size: .
D: .
length: 11
J: TRBJ2-1
CDR3: CASKITNEQFF
DNA: TGTGCCAGCAAAATCACTAATGAGCAGTTCTTC

V: TRBV14
size: .
D: TRBD1
length: 15
J: TRBJ2-7
CDR3: CASSDRTGHTYEQYF
DNA: TGTGCCAGCAGCGACCGGACAGGACACACCTACGAGCAGTACTTC

V: TRBV5-1
size: .
D: .
length: 16
J: TRBJ2-1
CDR3: CASSPDGSPSYNEQFF
DNA: TGCGCCAGCAGCCCGGACGGGAGTCCCTCCTACAATGAGCAGTTCTTC

V: TRBV11-2
size: .
D: .
length: 12
J: TRBJ1-4
CDR3: CASRPPGGKLFF
DNA: TGTGCCAGCAGGCCTCCGGGGGGAAAACTGTTTTTT

V: TRBV7-2
size: .
D: .
length: 14
J: TRBJ2-1
CDR3: CASSPQTGIAEQFF
DNA: TGTGCCAGCAGCCCCCAAACAGGGATTGCTGAGCAGTTCTTC

V: TRBV4-3
size: .
D: .
length: 14
J: TRBJ1-2
CDR3: CASSQGIGGRGYTF
DNA: TGCGCCAGCAGCCAGGGTATCGGGGGGCGAGGCTACACCTTC

V: TRBV9
size: few
D: .
length: 14
J: TRBJ2-7
CDR3: CASSVGGDSYEQYF
DNA: TGTGCCAGCAGCGTGGGGGGAGACAGCTACGAGCAGTACTTC

V: TRBV4-1
size: .
D: .
length: 13
J: TRBJ1-5
CDR3: CASSQGRSQPQHF
DNA: TGCGCCAGCAGCCAAGGTAGAAGTCAGCCCCAGCATTTT

V: TRBV28
size: .
D: TRBD1
length: 14
J: TRBJ1-1
CDR3: CASLRRAAGGLAFF
DNA: TGTGCCAGCCTCCGGAGGGCGGCAGGGGGATTAGCTTTCTTT

V: TRBV6-6
size: .
D: .
length: 12
J: TRBJ2-7
CDR3: CASGGDSAEQYF
DNA: TGTGCCAGCGGAGGGGACTCAGCCGAGCAGTACTTC

V: TRBV6-5
size: .
D: TRBD1
length: 15
J: TRBJ1-3
CDR3: CASSYTTGAGNTIYF
DNA: TGTGCCAGCAGTTACACGACAGGGGCTGGAAACACCATATATTTT

V: TRBV5-1
size: once
D: TRBD2
length: 16
J: TRBJ2-5
CDR3: CASSYRTSGSRETQYF
DNA: TGCGCCAGCAGCTACCGGACTAGCGGGTCCAGGGAGACCCAGTACTTC

V: TRBV5-1
size: .
D: .
length: 14
J: TRBJ1-1
CDR3: CASSLDSLNTEAFF
DNA: TGCGCCAGCAGCTTGGACAGCTTGAACACTGAAGCTTTCTTT

V: TRBV7-3
size: .
D: .
length: 14
J: TRBJ2-5
CDR3: CASSPDSLEETQYF
DNA: TGTGCCAGCAGTCCCGACAGCTTAGAAGAGACCCAGTACTTC

V: TRBV6-5
size: once
D: .
length: 15
J: TRBJ1-1
CDR3: CASSYSEGRSTEAFF
DNA: TGTGCCAGCAGTTACTCGGAGGGAAGGTCCACTGAAGCTTTCTTT

V: TRBV9
size: once
D: TRBD1
length: 15
J: TRBJ1-1
CDR3: CASSAHSTGGTEAFF
DNA: TGTGCCAGCAGCGCGCATTCGACAGGGGGAACTGAAGCTTTCTTT

V: TRBV10-3
size: .
D: .
length: 14
J: TRBJ1-2
CDR3: CAIREGQQSYGYTF
DNA: TGTGCCATCAGGGAAGGACAGCAGTCTTATGGCTACACCTTC

V: TRBV18
size: few
D: .
length: 14
J: TRBJ2-3
CDR3: CASSPPTVRDTQYF
DNA: TGTGCCAGCTCACCACCGACTGTGAGAGATACGCAGTATTTT

V: TRBV1
size: .
D: .
length: 19
J: TRBJ1-1
CDR3: CTSSQDISGTGGSNTEAFF
DNA: TGCACCAGCAGCCAAGATATAAGCGGGACAGGGGGATCCAACACTGAAGCTTTCTTT

V: TRBV5-4
size: .
D: TRBD2
length: 17
J: TRBJ2-1
CDR3: CASSTGGGPGSYNEQFF
DNA: TGTGCCAGCAGCACGGGGGGGGGTCCCGGATCCTACAATGAGCAGTTCTTC

V: TRBV7-3
size: few
D: .
length: 13
J: TRBJ1-6
CDR3: CASSLTGVSPLHF
DNA: TGTGCCAGCAGCCTCACGGGGGTTTCACCCCTCCACTTT

V: TRBV5-1
size: .
D: TRBD1
length: 16
J: TRBJ2-7
CDR3: CASSVTPGQGRYEQYF
DNA: TGCGCCAGCAGCGTGACCCCGGGACAGGGGCGATACGAGCAGTACTTC

V: TRBV19
size: .
D: TRBD1
length: 15
J: TRBJ1-5
CDR3: CASRGQGLGNQPQHF
DNA: TGTGCCAGTAGGGGACAGGGTCTCGGCAATCAGCCCCAGCATTTT

V: TRBV4-1
size: .
D: .
length: 16
J: TRBJ1-3
CDR3: CASSQGAGATLNTIYF
DNA: TGCGCCAGCAGCCAAGGGGCAGGGGCCACCTTGAACACCATATATTTT

V: TRBV5-1
size: .
D: TRBD2
length: 16
J: TRBJ2-7
CDR3: CASSLPSGGGAYEQYF
DNA: TGCGCCAGCAGCTTACCTTCTGGCGGGGGGGCCTACGAGCAGTACTTC

V: TRBV10-2
size: .
D: .
length: 13
J: TRBJ1-4
CDR3: CASTPGPKGKLFF
DNA: TGCGCCAGCACCCCGGGTCCTAAGGGGAAACTGTTTTTT

V: TRBV6-5
size: .
D: TRBD1
length: 14
J: TRBJ1-6
CDR3: CASRSTGVGSPLHF
DNA: TGTGCCAGCAGGTCCACAGGGGTGGGATCACCCCTCCACTTT

V: TRBV5-4
size: .
D: .
length: 13
J: TRBJ2-7
CDR3: CASSPTGPYEQYF
DNA: TGTGCCAGCAGCCCAACAGGCCCCTACGAGCAGTACTTC

V: TRBV14
size: .
D: .
length: 15
J: TRBJ2-3
CDR3: CASSQIPGPSGTQYF
DNA: TGTGCCAGCAGCCAAATTCCAGGGCCCTCAGGGACGCAGTATTTT

V: TRBV4-2
size: .
D: .
length: 13
J: TRBJ2-7
CDR3: CASSQGGGYEQYF
DNA: TGTGCCAGCAGCCAAGGAGGGGGCTACGAGCAGTACTTC

V: TRBV10-3
size: .
D: .
length: 12
J: TRBJ1-1
CDR3: CAISDMNTEAFF
DNA: TGTGCCATCAGCGACATGAACACTGAAGCTTTCTTT

V: TRBV6-4
size: .
D: .
length: 16
J: TRBJ1-2
CDR3: CASSANVGQGVEGYTF
DNA: TGTGCCAGCAGTGCCAACGTCGGACAAGGGGTAGAGGGCTACACCTTC

V: TRBV27
size: .
D: .
length: 14
J: TRBJ2-3
CDR3: CATQGGAFTDTQYF
DNA: TGTGCCACCCAGGGAGGAGCTTTCACAGATACGCAGTATTTT

V: TRBV18
size: .
D: .
length: 15
J: TRBJ2-1
CDR3: CASSPLSQVYNEQFF
DNA: TGTGCCAGCTCACCACTTTCACAGGTCTACAATGAGCAGTTCTTC

V: TRBV19
size: .
D: TRBD2
length: 15
J: TRBJ2-7
CDR3: CASSIGLAGIYEQYF
DNA: TGTGCCAGTAGTATTGGACTAGCGGGGATCTACGAGCAGTACTTC